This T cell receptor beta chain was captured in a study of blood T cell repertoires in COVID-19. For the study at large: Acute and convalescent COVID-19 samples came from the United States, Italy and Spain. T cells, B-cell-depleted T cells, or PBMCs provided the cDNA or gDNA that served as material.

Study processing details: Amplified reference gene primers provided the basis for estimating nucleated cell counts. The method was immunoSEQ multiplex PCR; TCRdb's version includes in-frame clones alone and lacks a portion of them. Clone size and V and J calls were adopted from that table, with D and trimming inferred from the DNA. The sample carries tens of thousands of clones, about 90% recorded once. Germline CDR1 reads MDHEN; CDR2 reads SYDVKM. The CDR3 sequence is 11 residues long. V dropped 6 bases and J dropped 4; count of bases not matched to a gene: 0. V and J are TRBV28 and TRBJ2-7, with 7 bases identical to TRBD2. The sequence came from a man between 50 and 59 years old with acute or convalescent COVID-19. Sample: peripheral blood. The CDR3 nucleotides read TGTGCCAGCAGAGCGGGATACGAGCAGTACTTC. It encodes CASRAGYEQYF.